These T cell receptor beta chains were read from a single sample in a study of T-cell reconstitution after alpha-beta-depleted transplantation in children. TCRdb passed the PCR reads through MiXCR, listing each CDR3 protein once. The sample shows 200,000 or so distinct CDR3 sequences, around 5.9% of them seen only once. The sequencing here drew on PBMCs, taken before TCRalphabeta/CD19-depleted stem cell transplant. The receptors come from a girl less than two years old with combined immunodeficiency, due to receive a stem cell transplant. The CDR3 runs from the conserved cysteine through the conserved F or W. Fields, in order: V gene, clone size, J gene, D gene, CDR3 DNA, CDR3 protein. A D gene is named only where the DNA matches it firmly. A clone size is listed for some rows: how often the clone was seen (once, few, many), or a class if it is expanded.

v_gene: TRBV7-2; abundance: few; j_gene: TRBJ1-2; d_gene: -; CDR3nt: TGTGCCAGCAGCCTTAACAGGGACTATGGCTACACCTTC; CDR3aa: CASSLNRDYGYTF
v_gene: TRBV6-5; abundance: many; j_gene: TRBJ2-7; d_gene: -; CDR3nt: TGTGCCAGCAGTTTGGATACAGGGACGCAGGTGGAGCAGTACTTC; CDR3aa: CASSLDTGTQVEQYF
v_gene: TRBV2; abundance: -; j_gene: TRBJ2-2; d_gene: -; CDR3nt: TGTGCCAGCACCCTCCCCGGAAGGGCTCCCACTTTAAACACCGGGGAGCTGTTTTTT; CDR3aa: CASTLPGRAPTLNTGELFF
v_gene: TRBV7-9; abundance: many; j_gene: TRBJ2-5; d_gene: -; CDR3nt: TGTGCCAGCAGCCTTGACTTGGCGCGAGAGACCCAGTACTTC; CDR3aa: CASSLDLARETQYF
v_gene: TRBV27; abundance: many; j_gene: TRBJ2-2; d_gene: -; CDR3nt: TGTGCCAGCAGTTTACCAGGGGCCGGGGAGCTGTTTTTT; CDR3aa: CASSLPGAGELFF
v_gene: TRBV19; abundance: many; j_gene: TRBJ2-7; d_gene: -; CDR3nt: TGTGCCAGTAGGAGGACGGTCGCGTCCTACGAGCAGTACTTC; CDR3aa: CASRRTVASYEQYF
v_gene: TRBV6-2/TRBV6-3; abundance: many; j_gene: TRBJ2-7; d_gene: TRBD2; CDR3nt: TGTGCCAGCAGTTTAACACTAGCGGGAGCAAACGAGCAGTACTTC; CDR3aa: CASSLTLAGANEQYF
v_gene: TRBV7-9; abundance: -; j_gene: TRBJ1-1; d_gene: -; CDR3nt: TGTGCCAGCAGCTTAACCCTGGGGGACACTGAAGCTTTCTTT; CDR3aa: CASSLTLGDTEAFF
v_gene: TRBV4-3; abundance: many; j_gene: TRBJ2-7; d_gene: -; CDR3nt: TGCGCCAGCAGCCAAGATATTAGCGGCTACGAGCAGTACTTC; CDR3aa: CASSQDISGYEQYF
v_gene: TRBV20-1; abundance: -; j_gene: TRBJ2-3; d_gene: -; CDR3nt: TGCAGTGCTAGAGATGTCGGTAGTCGAGGAAGACCCGAGGTAACAGATACGCAGTATTTT; CDR3aa: CSARDVGSRGRPEVTDTQYF
v_gene: TRBV7-9; abundance: many; j_gene: TRBJ2-7; d_gene: -; CDR3nt: TGTGCCAGCAGCTTAGGGGCTTGGACGGGGCCGGAGCAGTACTTC; CDR3aa: CASSLGAWTGPEQYF
v_gene: TRBV28; abundance: many; j_gene: TRBJ2-4; d_gene: -; CDR3nt: TGTGCCAGCAGTTTTGACGGACTTCTCGTAGCCAAAAACATTCAGTACTTC; CDR3aa: CASSFDGLLVAKNIQYF
v_gene: TRBV30; abundance: -; j_gene: TRBJ2-1; d_gene: -; CDR3nt: TGTGCCTGGAGTGTCTTGACAGGCTACAATGAGCAGTTCTTC; CDR3aa: CAWSVLTGYNEQFF
v_gene: TRBV10-3; abundance: many; j_gene: TRBJ2-5; d_gene: -; CDR3nt: TGTGCCATCAGTGAGAACCAAGAGACCCAGTACTTC; CDR3aa: CAISENQETQYF
v_gene: TRBV5-8; abundance: many; j_gene: TRBJ2-3; d_gene: TRBD2; CDR3nt: TGTGCCAGCAGCTTTGGGGGGAGGGCGAAAGATACGCAGTATTTT; CDR3aa: CASSFGGRAKDTQYF
v_gene: TRBV6-4; abundance: once; j_gene: TRBJ2-3; d_gene: TRBD1; CDR3nt: TGTGCCAGCAGTGACTCGCTGCGGACAGGGGTGTATACGCGGTATTTT; CDR3aa: CASSDSLRTGVYTRYF
v_gene: TRBV18; abundance: -; j_gene: TRBJ1-4; d_gene: TRBD1; CDR3nt: TGTGCCAGCTCACCGCAAGCAGGGGGCTTGTCTGATAATGAAAAACTGTTTTTT; CDR3aa: CASSPQAGGLSDNEKLFF
v_gene: TRBV6-9; abundance: many; j_gene: TRBJ2-7; d_gene: TRBD2; CDR3nt: TGTGCCAGCAGTTATGAGGCGGGAGAGAGGGCCTACGAGCAGTACTTC; CDR3aa: CASSYEAGERAYEQYF
v_gene: TRBV12-3/TRBV12-4; abundance: many; j_gene: TRBJ2-5; d_gene: TRBD1; CDR3nt: TGTGCCAGCAGTTTCTATTGGGGACAGGGTACCGAAGAGACCCAGTACTTC; CDR3aa: CASSFYWGQGTEETQYF
v_gene: TRBV25-1; abundance: many; j_gene: TRBJ2-1; d_gene: -; CDR3nt: TGTGCCAGCAGTGAATATTTTGGGACCTCCTACGACAATGAGCAGTTCTTC; CDR3aa: CASSEYFGTSYDNEQFF
v_gene: TRBV20-1; abundance: many; j_gene: TRBJ2-7; d_gene: -; CDR3nt: TGCAGTGCTAGTTTAGCGAGTAGGGACTACGAGCAGTACTTC; CDR3aa: CSASLASRDYEQYF
v_gene: TRBV9; abundance: many; j_gene: TRBJ1-5; d_gene: TRBD1; CDR3nt: TGTGCCAGCAGCGAGGGGACAGGGTTTAGTCAGCCCCAGCATTTT; CDR3aa: CASSEGTGFSQPQHF
v_gene: TRBV6-5; abundance: many; j_gene: TRBJ1-2; d_gene: TRBD1; CDR3nt: TGTGCCAGCAGTTACGACAGGGACCCTAGGGGCTATGGCTACACCTTC; CDR3aa: CASSYDRDPRGYGYTF
v_gene: TRBV27; abundance: -; j_gene: TRBJ1-2; d_gene: -; CDR3nt: TGTGCCAGCAGTCCCGGGGTTCCTAACTATGGCTACACCTTC; CDR3aa: CASSPGVPNYGYTF
v_gene: TRBV9; abundance: many; j_gene: TRBJ2-5; d_gene: -; CDR3nt: TGTGCCAGCAGCCCAGGGGCTGGGAGGTTCCAAGAGACCCAGTACTTC; CDR3aa: CASSPGAGRFQETQYF
v_gene: TRBV24-1; abundance: many; j_gene: TRBJ1-2; d_gene: -; CDR3nt: TGTGCCACCAGTGGAGAGATCTCGGGCTACACCTTC; CDR3aa: CATSGEISGYTF
v_gene: TRBV7-6; abundance: many; j_gene: TRBJ2-1; d_gene: -; CDR3nt: TGTGCCAGCAGCCGAATTTCGGCGGGGATAAACAATGAGCAGTTCTTC; CDR3aa: CASSRISAGINNEQFF
v_gene: TRBV12-3/TRBV12-4; abundance: -; j_gene: TRBJ2-7; d_gene: -; CDR3nt: TGTGCCTTCTGTTTGAACTGGCAGAACGCGGGTCCACGGAACGAGCAGTACTTC; CDR3aa: CAFCLNWQNAGPRNEQYF